This T cell receptor (beta chain) was sequenced in a study of blood T cell repertoires in COVID-19. Across the study: From T cells, B-cell-depleted T cells, or PBMCs came the material, which was cDNA or gDNA.

Sequenced by immunoSEQ multiplex PCR; TCRdb stores in-frame clones only, minus some. The table lists under 200,000 clones, over 90% of them singletons, with 0.5% to 0.65% in the top ten. The CDR3 covers 13 residues. Germline CDR1 and CDR2: ENHRY and SYGVKD. Trimming cost V 5 bases and J 2 bases, with 6 bases left between them. The receptor was derived from a man aged 50-60 years with acute or convalescent COVID-19. Material for sequencing was peripheral blood. The chain couples TRBV10-3 to TRBJ2-2, with unresolved D. The CDR3 is CAISPLNTGELFF. The CDR3 DNA reads TGTGCCATCAGTCCGCTAAACACCGGGGAGCTGTTTTTT.